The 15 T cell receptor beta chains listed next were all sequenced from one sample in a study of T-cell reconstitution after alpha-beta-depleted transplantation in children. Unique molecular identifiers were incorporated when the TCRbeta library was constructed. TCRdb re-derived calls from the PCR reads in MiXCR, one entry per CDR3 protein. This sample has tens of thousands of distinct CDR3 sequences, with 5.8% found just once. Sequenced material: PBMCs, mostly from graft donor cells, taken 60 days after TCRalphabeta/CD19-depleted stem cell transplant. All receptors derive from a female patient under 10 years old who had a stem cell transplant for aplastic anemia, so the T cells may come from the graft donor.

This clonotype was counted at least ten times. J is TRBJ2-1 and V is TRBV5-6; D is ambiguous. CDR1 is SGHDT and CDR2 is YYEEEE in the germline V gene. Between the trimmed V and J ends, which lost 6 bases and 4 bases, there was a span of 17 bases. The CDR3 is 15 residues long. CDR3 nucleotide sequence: TGTGCCAGCACTCGATGGCGAGACCATTACAATGAGCAGTTCTTC. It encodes CASTRWRDHYNEQFF.

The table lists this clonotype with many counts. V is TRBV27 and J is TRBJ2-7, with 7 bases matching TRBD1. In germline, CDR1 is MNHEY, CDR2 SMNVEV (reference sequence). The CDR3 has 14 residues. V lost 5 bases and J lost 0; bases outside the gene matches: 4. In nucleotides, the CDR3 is TGTGCCAGCAGTGCTCACAGGGGCTCCTACGAGCAGTACTTC. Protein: CASSAHRGSYEQYF.

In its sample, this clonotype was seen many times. CDR3 amino acids: CASRGGLNTGELFF. The CDR3 DNA reads as TGTGCCAGCCGGGGGGGGCTGAACACCGGGGAGCTGTTTTTT. The rearrangement uses TRBV12-3 or TRBV12-4 and TRBJ2-2; 8 bases line up with TRBD2. V lost 8 bases, J lost 1 base, and 3 bases stayed unmatched. CDR3 size: 14 residues.

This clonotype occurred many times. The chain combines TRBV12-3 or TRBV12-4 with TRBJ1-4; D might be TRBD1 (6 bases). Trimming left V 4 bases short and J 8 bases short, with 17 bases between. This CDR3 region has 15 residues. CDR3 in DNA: TGTGCCAGCAGTTACACAGGGCCTCCCACCGAAAAACTGTTTTTT. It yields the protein CASSYTGPPTEKLFF.

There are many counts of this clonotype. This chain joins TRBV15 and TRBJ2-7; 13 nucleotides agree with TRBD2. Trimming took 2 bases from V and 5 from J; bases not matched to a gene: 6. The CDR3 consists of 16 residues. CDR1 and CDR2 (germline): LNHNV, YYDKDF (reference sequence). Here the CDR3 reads CATSRTGLAGVNEQYF. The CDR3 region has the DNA TGTGCCACCAGCAGAACTGGACTAGCGGGAGTCAACGAGCAGTACTTC. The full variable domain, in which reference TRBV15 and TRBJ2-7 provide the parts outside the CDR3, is DAMVIQNPRYQVTQFGKPVTLSCSQTLNHNVMYWYQQKSSQAPKLLFHYYDKDFNNEADTPDNFQSRRPNTSFCFLDIRSPGLGDTAMYLCATSRTGLAGVNEQYFGPGTRLTVT.

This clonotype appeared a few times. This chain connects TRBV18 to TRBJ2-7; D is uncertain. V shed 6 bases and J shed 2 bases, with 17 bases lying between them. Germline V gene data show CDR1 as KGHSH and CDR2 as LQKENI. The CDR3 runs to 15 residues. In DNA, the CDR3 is TGTGCCAGCTCTTCCCGACGGGCAGCTACCTACGAGCAGTACTTC. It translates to CASSSRRAATYEQYF.

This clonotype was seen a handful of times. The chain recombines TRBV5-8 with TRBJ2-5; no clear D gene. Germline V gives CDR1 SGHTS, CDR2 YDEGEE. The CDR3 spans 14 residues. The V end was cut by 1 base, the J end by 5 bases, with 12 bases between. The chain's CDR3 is CASSLQGFKETQYF. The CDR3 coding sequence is TGTGCCAGCAGCTTGCAAGGATTTAAGGAGACCCAGTACTTC.

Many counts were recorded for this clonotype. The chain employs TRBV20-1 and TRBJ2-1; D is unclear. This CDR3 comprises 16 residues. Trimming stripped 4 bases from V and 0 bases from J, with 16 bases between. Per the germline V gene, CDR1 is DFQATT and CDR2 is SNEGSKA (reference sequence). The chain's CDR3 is CSAKEMRRSSYNEQFF. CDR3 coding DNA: TGCAGTGCTAAAGAGATGCGGCGGAGCTCCTACAATGAGCAGTTCTTC.

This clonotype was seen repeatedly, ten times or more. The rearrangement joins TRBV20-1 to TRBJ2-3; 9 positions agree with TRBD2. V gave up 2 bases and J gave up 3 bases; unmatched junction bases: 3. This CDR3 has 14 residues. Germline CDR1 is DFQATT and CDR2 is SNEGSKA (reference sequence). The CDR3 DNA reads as TGCAGTGCTAGACGCGGGGGGGCGACAGATACGCAGTATTTT. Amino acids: CSARRGGATDTQYF.

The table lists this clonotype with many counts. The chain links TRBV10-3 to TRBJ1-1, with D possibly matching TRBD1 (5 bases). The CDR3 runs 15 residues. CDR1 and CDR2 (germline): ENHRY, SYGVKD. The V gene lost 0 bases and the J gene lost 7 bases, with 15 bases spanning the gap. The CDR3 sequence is CAISESSVGASEAFF. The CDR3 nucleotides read TGTGCCATCAGTGAGTCGAGCGTAGGGGCCAGTGAAGCTTTCTTT.

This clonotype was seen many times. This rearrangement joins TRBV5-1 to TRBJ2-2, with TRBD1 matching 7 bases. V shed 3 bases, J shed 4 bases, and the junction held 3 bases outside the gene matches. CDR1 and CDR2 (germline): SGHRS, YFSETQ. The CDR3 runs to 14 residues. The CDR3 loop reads CASSWTGSTGELFF. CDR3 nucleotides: TGCGCCAGCAGCTGGACAGGAAGCACCGGGGAGCTGTTTTTT.

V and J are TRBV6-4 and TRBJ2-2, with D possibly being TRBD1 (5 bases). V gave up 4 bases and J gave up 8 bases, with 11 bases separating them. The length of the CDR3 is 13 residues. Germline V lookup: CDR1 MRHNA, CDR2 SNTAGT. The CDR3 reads CASSARVSGELFF. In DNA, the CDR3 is TGTGCCAGCAGTGCCAGGGTCTCGGGGGAGCTGTTTTTT.

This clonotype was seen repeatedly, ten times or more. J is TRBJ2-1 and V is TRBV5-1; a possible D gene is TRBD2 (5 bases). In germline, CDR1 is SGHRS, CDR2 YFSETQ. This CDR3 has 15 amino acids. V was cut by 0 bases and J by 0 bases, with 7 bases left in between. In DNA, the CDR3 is TGCGCCAGCAGCTTGGAGCGGAGCTCCTACAATGAGCAGTTCTTC. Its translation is CASSLERSSYNEQFF. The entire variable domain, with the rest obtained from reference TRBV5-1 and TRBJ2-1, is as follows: KAGVTQTPRYLIKTRGQQVTLSCSPISGHRSVSWYQQTPGQGLQFLFEYFSETQRNKGNFPGRFSGRQFSNSRSEMNVSTLELGDSALYLCASSLERSSYNEQFFGPGTRLTVL.

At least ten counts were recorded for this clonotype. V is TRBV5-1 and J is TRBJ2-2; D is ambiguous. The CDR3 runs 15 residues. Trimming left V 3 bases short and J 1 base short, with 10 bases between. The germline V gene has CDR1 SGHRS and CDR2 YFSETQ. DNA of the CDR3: TGCGCCAGCAGCTCGGCCAGTAGGAACACCGGGGAGCTGTTTTTT. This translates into CASSSASRNTGELFF.

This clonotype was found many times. CDR3 sequence reads: CASSQELAPQETQYF. CDR3 nucleotide sequence: TGTGCCAGCAGCCAAGAGCTAGCGCCCCAAGAGACCCAGTACTTC. This chain links TRBV4-2 with TRBJ2-5; weak D call: TRBD2 (6 bases). CDR1 is LGHNA and CDR2 is YNFKEQ in the germline V gene. The CDR3 contains 15 residues. The V gene lost 0 bases and the J gene lost 1 base, with 9 bases spanning the gap.